This is a list of T cell receptor beta chains from one sample in a study of cytomegalovirus exposure and HLA in healthy donors. Method: immunoSEQ multiplex PCR; TCRdb's copy keeps in-frame clones and lacks some. The table has about 210,000 clones, approximately 86% seen once. Sample: PBMCs. These receptors originate from a woman aged 25-40 years in good health and CMV-seronegative. Both conserved end residues are part of each CDR3. A D gene is named only where the DNA matches it firmly.

>.|13|TRBV6-6
CASSQPRDYGYTF
>TRBD1|15|TRBV4-1
CASSPGQGSTDTQYF
>.|15|TRBV2
CASSDWSAATGELFF
>.|14|TRBV18
CASSPTGLNYEQYF
>.|12|TRBV6-5
CASGRGIDEQYF
>TRBD2|15|TRBV9
CASSVVIAGFREQFF
>.|15|TRBV10-1
CASSESTGSQETQYF
>.|13|TRBV7-3
CASSLSRVTEQYF
>TRBD2|15|TRBV4-1
CASSQGLAGANEQFF
>TRBD2|16|TRBV7-9
CASSRLAGVESYEQYF
>TRBD1|13|TRBV14
CASSPRQGAGYTF
>TRBD1|16|TRBV4-1
CASSQEGTGGWETQYF
>TRBD1|18|TRBV23-1
CASSQFGRGPRGRTEAFF
>TRBD1|14|TRBV5-1
CASSARDRAYEQYF
>TRBD1|16|TRBV25-1
CASLTPGQAANQPQHF
>TRBD1|13|TRBV30
CAWSGQGNEKLFF
>.|15|TRBV6-1
CASSEEAGSSYEQYF
>.|14|TRBV5-1
CASSPTHRGETQYF
>.|13|TRBV4-1
CASLDPDQGTQYF
>.|15|TRBV7-3
CASSSDGGGTDTQYF
>TRBD2|15|TRBV11-2
CASSFNPSGPFEQFF
>.|10|TRBV28
CASAGHEQYF
>TRBD2|16|TRBV19
CASSITSGSSYNEQFF
>.|13|TRBV15
CATSRVQNQPQHF
>TRBD2|15|TRBV7-9
CASSQRFGRSYEQYF
>TRBD1|13|TRBV5-1
CASSPYRGETQYF
>TRBD2|19|TRBV4-1
CASSQGLAGFLNSYNEHFF
>.|14|TRBV25-1
CASSENRPLGTQYF
>TRBD2|14|TRBV6-5
CASSRTSGSYIQYF